This record looks at one T cell receptor (beta chain) sequence and its context. Only in-frame clones appear in the TCRdb table, and some are missing; sequencing was by immunoSEQ multiplex PCR. This repertoire shows 350,000 to 400,000 clones, roughly 87% found once; its top ten account for around 3%. This sample is part of a study of blood T cell repertoires in COVID-19. Cohort assignment relied on participant-reported clinical history. The length of the CDR3 is 16 residues. The ends lost 1 base at V and 4 bases at J; junction bases unmatched: 6. The germline V gene has CDR1 SEHNR and CDR2 FQNEAQ (reference sequence).

This clonotype was sampled from a woman aged 25-40 years who had recovered from COVID-19. The source material was PBMCs or T cells enriched from blood (not recorded which). This sequence joins TRBV7-9 and TRBJ2-2; 7 bases line up with TRBD1. For the CDR3, the DNA is TGTGCCAGCAGCTTAGATACAGGGGTGAGCACCGGGGAGCTGTTTTTT. Amino acids: CASSLDTGVSTGELFF.